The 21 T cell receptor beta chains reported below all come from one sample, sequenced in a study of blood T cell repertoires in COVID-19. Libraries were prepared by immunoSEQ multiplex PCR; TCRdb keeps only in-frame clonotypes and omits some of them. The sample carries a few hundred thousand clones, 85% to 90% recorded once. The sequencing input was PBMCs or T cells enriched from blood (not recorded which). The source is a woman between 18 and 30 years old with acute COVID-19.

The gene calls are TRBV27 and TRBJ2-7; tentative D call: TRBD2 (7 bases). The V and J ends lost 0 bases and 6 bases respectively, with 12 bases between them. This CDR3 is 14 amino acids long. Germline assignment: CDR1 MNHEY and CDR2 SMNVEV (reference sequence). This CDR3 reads CASSLSLGGAEQYF. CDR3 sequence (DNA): TGTGCCAGCAGTTTATCTCTGGGGGGGGCCGAGCAGTACTTC.

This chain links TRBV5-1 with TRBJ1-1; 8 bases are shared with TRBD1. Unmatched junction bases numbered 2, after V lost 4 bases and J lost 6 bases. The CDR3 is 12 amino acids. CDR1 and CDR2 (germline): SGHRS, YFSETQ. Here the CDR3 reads CASSTQGAEAFF. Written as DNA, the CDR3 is TGCGCCAGCAGCACACAGGGGGCTGAAGCTTTCTTT.

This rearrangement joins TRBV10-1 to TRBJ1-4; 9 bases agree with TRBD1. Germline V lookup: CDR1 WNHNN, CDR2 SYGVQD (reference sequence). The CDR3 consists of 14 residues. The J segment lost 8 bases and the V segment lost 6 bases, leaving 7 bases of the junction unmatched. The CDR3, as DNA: TGCGCCAGCAGACAGGGGGCGTATTACGAAAAACTGTTTTTT. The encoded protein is CASRQGAYYEKLFF.

Here the CDR3 reads CASSLLAGANTGELFF. CDR3 bases: TGTGCCAGCAGCTTACTAGCGGGAGCTAACACCGGGGAGCTGTTTTTT. The genes are TRBV11-3 and TRBJ2-2; 10 bases match TRBD2. Germline values: CDR1 SGHNT, CDR2 YENEEA. The J segment lost 2 bases and the V segment lost 2 bases, leaving 2 bases of the junction unmatched. The CDR3 totals 16 residues.

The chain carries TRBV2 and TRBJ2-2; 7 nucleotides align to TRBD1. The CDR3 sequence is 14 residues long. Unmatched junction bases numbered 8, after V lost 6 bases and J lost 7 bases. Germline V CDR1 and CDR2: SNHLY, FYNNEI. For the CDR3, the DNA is TGTGCCAGCAGATCGACAGGGTGGGACGGGGAGCTGTTTTTT. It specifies CASRSTGWDGELFF.

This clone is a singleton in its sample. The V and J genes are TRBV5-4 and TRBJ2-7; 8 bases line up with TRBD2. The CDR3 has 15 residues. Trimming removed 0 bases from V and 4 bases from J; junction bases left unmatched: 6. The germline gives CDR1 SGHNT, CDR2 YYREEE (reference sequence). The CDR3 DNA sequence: TGTGCCAGCAGCTTGGACCCGGGACTAGGGTACGAGCAGTACTTC. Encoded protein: CASSLDPGLGYEQYF.

The CDR3 region is CAGSGRIYEQYF. The CDR3 DNA reads TGTGCCGGCAGCGGGAGAATCTACGAGCAGTACTTC. The rearrangement links TRBV30 to TRBJ2-7, with 8 bases fitting TRBD2. This CDR3 contains 12 residues. In germline, CDR1 is GTSNPN, CDR2 SVGIG (reference sequence). J gave up 3 bases and V 8 bases, and 6 bases lay outside the gene matches.

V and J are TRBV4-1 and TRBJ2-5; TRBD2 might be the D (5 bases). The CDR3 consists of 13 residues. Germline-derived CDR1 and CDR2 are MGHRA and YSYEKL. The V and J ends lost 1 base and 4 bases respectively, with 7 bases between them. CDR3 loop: CASSQGLLETQYF. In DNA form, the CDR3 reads TGCGCCAGCAGCCAAGGACTACTAGAGACCCAGTACTTC.

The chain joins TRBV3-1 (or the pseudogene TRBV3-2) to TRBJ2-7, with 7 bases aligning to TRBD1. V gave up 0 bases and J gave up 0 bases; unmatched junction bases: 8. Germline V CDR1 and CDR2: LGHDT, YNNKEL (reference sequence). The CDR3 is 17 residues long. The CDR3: CASSQDRGLPHSYEQYF. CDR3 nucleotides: TGTGCCAGCAGCCAAGATAGGGGGCTACCCCACTCCTACGAGCAGTACTTC.

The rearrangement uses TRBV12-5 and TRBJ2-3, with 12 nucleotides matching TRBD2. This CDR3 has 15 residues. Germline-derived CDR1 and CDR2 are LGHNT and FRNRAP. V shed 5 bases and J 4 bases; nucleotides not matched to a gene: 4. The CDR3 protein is CASGGLAGISDTQYF. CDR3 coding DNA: TGTGCTAGTGGTGGACTAGCGGGAATCTCAGATACGCAGTATTTT. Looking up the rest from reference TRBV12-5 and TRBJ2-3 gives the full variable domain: DARVTQTPRHKVTEMGQEVTMRCQPILGHNTVFWYRQTMMQGLELLAYFRNRAPLDDSGMPKDRFSAEMPDATLATLKIQPSEPRDSAVYFCASGGLAGISDTQYFGPGTRLTVL.

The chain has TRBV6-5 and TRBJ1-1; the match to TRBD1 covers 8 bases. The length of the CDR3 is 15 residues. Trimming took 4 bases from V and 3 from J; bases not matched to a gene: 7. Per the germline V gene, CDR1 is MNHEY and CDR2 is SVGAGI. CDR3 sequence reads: CASSSRTGRDTEAFF. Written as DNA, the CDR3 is TGTGCCAGCAGTTCTCGGACAGGGAGGGACACTGAAGCTTTCTTT.

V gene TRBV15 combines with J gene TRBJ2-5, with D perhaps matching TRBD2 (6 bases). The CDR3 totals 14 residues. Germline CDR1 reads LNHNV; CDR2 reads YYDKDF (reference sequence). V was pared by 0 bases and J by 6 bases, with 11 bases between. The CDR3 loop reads CATSRDPGEKTQYF. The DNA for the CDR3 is TGTGCCACCAGCAGAGACCCGGGAGAAAAGACCCAGTACTTC. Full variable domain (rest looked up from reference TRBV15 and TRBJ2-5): DAMVIQNPRYQVTQFGKPVTLSCSQTLNHNVMYWYQQKSSQAPKLLFHYYDKDFNNEADTPDNFQSRRPNTSFCFLDIRSPGLGDTAMYLCATSRDPGEKTQYFGPGTRLLVL.

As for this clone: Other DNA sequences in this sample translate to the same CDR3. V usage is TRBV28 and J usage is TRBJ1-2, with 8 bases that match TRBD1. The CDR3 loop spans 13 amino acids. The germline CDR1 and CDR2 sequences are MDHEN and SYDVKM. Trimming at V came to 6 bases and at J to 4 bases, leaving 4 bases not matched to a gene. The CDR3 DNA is TGTGCCAGCAGCCTAACAGGGGGCTATGGCTACACCTTC. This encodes CASSLTGGYGYTF.

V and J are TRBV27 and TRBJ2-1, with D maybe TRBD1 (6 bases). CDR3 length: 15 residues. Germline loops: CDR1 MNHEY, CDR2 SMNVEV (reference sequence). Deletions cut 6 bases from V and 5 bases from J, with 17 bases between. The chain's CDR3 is CASSLTYRADNEQFF. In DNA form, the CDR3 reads TGTGCCAGCAGCCTTACGTACAGGGCAGACAATGAGCAGTTCTTC.

CDR3 residues: CASSPGTSDYNEQFF. The CDR3 DNA reads TGTGCCAGCAGCCCCGGCACTAGCGATTACAATGAGCAGTTCTTC. The chain employs TRBV3-1 (or the pseudogene TRBV3-2) and TRBJ2-1, with TRBD2 identical over 7 bases. V shed 4 bases, J shed 4 bases, and the junction held 7 bases outside the gene matches. The CDR3 spans 15 residues. Looked up from germline, CDR1 is LGHDT and CDR2 is YNNKEL (reference sequence).

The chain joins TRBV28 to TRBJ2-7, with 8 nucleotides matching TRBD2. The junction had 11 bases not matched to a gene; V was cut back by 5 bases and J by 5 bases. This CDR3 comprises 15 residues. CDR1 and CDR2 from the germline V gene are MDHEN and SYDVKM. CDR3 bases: TGTGCCAGCAGTCCGGGGGGGACCCCTCGTCACGAGCAGTACTTC. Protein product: CASSPGGTPRHEQYF.

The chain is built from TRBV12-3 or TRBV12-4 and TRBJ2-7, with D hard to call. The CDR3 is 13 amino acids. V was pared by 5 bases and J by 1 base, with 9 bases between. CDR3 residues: CASSHGRSYEQYF. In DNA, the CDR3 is TGTGCCAGCAGTCACGGTCGGTCCTACGAGCAGTACTTC.

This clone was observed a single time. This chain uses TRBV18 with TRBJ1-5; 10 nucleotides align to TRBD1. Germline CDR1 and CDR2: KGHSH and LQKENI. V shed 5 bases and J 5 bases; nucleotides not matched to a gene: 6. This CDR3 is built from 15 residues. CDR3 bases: TGTGCCAGCTCATCGACAGGGGGCTTGTATCAGCCCCAGCATTTT. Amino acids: CASSSTGGLYQPQHF. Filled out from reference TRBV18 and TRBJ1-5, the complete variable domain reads NAGVMQNPRHLVRRRGQEARLRCSPMKGHSHVYWYRQLPEEGLKFMVYLQKENIIDESGMPKERFSAEFPKEGPSILRIQQVVRGDSAAYFCASSSTGGLYQPQHFGDGTRLSIL.

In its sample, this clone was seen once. The CDR3 DNA is TGTGCCAGCAGGTTATATAGCAATCAGCCCCAGCATTTT. Amino acid sequence: CASRLYSNQPQHF. The rearrangement links TRBV12-3 or TRBV12-4 to TRBJ1-5; D is unresolved. The V gene lost 6 bases and the J gene lost 0 bases, with 6 bases spanning the gap. The CDR3 runs to 13 residues.

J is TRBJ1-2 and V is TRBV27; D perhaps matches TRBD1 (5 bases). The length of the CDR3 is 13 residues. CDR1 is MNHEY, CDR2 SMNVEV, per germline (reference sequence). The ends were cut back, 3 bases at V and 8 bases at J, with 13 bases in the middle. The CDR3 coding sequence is TGTGCCAGCAGTTTTGGGTGGGGGGACGGCTACACCTTC. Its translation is CASSFGWGDGYTF.

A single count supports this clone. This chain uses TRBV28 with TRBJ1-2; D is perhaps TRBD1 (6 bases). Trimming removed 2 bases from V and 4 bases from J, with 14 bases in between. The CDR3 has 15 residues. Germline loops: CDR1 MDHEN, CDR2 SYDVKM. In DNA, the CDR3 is TGTGCCAGCAGTTTAAGGCAGGGGAGTTTCTATGGCTACACCTTC. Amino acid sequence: CASSLRQGSFYGYTF.